This T cell receptor beta chain was obtained from a study of T cell responses to AZD1222 COVID-19 vaccine (dated by TCRdb to about 2021). About the study as a whole: AZD1222 recipients whose second dose came at about 4 weeks and those whose second dose came at about 12 weeks were combined into one group, since spike-specific TCR depth and breadth did not differ between the two schedules. TCR sequencing was performed for over 230 trial participants, of whom roughly 200 were given two doses of AZD1222 and approximately 25 were given two doses of MenACWY control vaccine. Trial participants were enrolled by age into subgroups of 18-55, 56-69 and 70-plus years, and approximately 150, 30 and 60 TCR-sequenced participants, respectively, were included in these subgroups. On the study overall, not on this receptor specifically: Only a handful of AZD1222 recipients were SARS-CoV-2 seropositive at baseline, limiting conclusions about previously exposed vaccinees. CD4 TCRs associated with the vaccine covered the entire spike protein, and the dominant responses were in regions 160-218 and 743-854. Participants were mostly white British and included more females than males, and it was suggested by the authors that clonal diversity may have been underestimated. After two AZD1222 doses, spike-specific TCR breadth and depth were significantly higher than at day 0 and than in MenACWY recipients. Because no day 14 peak-response samples were available, repertoires were characterized only after the peak T cell response. The 56-69-year group was small, and its depth increase did not reach significance, likely because of low power. Nearly half of unique spike-specific TCRs reportedly recognized epitopes outside regions mutated in the B.1.351 and B.1.1.7 variants.

In this sample, this clone turned up once. Its antigen is still unknown. The input lacks base qualities; no much larger clone sits a single base away. The sample's time point, from its label and the paper: baseline before first vaccination. Vaccinee samples were obtained from the UK trials COV001 and COV002, which included a single-blind randomized controlled phase 2/3 trial of AZD1222 (ChAdOx1 nCoV-19) in healthy adults. For TCRbeta chain sequencing, PBMC samples were collected from trial participants at day 0 and at day 28 after the second dose. The CDR3 regions of human TCRbeta chains were analyzed by immunosequencing. Turning to the authors' computational methods: TCRs in the repertoires were matched against a reference library of SARS-CoV-2-specific TCRs that had been generated with the MIRA antigen-specificity platform. Breadth meant the fraction of unique TCRs that were SARS-CoV-2-associated, whereas depth meant the fraction of total T cells that were SARS-CoV-2-associated. Each spike-specific TCR was assigned to its reactive spike region and to a CD4 or CD8 class using the MIRA data. Log10-transformed breadth and depth values were compared by one-way ANOVA with Sidak's multiple comparisons tests. TCRdb holds this immuneACCESS table with in-frame rearrangements only. Some clones are missing; in checked studies, unresolved V genes explain under half, and the rest has no known cause. V and J calls plus clone size are reproduced from that table; the DNA served to infer D and trimming. Across this sample there are 130,000 to 150,000 clones, with 88% seen only once. The ten largest make up more than 2% of the sample.

The CDR3, cysteine through phenylalanine, is 14 amino acids long. Just the 42-base CDR3 DNA is kept, in frame starting at base 1. Looking up the germline V gene (reference sequence) yields CDR1 LNHDA and CDR2 SQIVND. The V and J ends are trimmed by 5 bases and 2 bases, leaving 12 bases between them. The specimen comprised peripheral blood, sampled on day 0 of AZD1222 vaccination. The chain is made from TRBV19 and TRBJ1-1, with no D gene named confidently. The source of this sequence is an adult in good health. The DNA reads TGTGCCAGTAGTTTAAATCCAACAAACACTGAAGCTTTCTTT. It translates as CASSLNPTNTEAFF.